These 8 T cell receptor beta chains were all obtained from the same sample, sequenced in a study of blood T cell repertoires in COVID-19. This table comes from immunoSEQ multiplex PCR, and its TCRdb copy is limited to in-frame clones, with some not included. This sample has 55,000 to 80,000 clones; around 90% occur once, and the top ten carry around 1.5%. The sequencing sample was made of peripheral blood. The receptors here all came from a human donor in a cohort sampled during active COVID-19.

This chain joins TRBV7-6 and TRBJ2-2; the match to TRBD1 covers 8 bases. The CDR3 runs to 16 residues. The junction had 7 bases not matched to a gene; V was cut back by 1 base and J by 6 bases. Germline assignment: CDR1 SGHVS and CDR2 FNYEAQ. This CDR3 is CASSLGTGFRSGELFF. For the CDR3, the DNA is TGTGCCAGCAGCTTAGGGACAGGGTTTAGATCCGGGGAGCTGTTTTTT.

This clone appeared once. This rearrangement joins TRBV5-4 to TRBJ2-5; no definite D call. V lost 6 bases and J lost 2, with 11 bases in between. The CDR3 length is 13 residues. In germline, CDR1 is SGHNT, CDR2 YYREEE (reference sequence). CDR3 loop: CASNNRRQETQYF. The CDR3 region has the DNA TGTGCCAGCAACAACCGGAGACAAGAGACCCAGTACTTC.

The V and J genes are TRBV7-9 and TRBJ2-7, with TRBD1 matching 9 bases. Per germline, CDR1 SEHNR and CDR2 FQNEAQ (reference sequence). The J segment lost 0 bases and the V segment lost 5 bases, leaving 17 bases of the junction unmatched. This CDR3 comprises 19 residues. CDR3 nucleotides: TGTGCCAGCAGCCTAAAGTGGGACAGGGCGTCTTTAAGCTCCTACGAGCAGTACTTC. Translated, it gives CASSLKWDRASLSSYEQYF.

The chain combines TRBV5-5 with TRBJ2-3; 10 nucleotides agree with TRBD1. V was clipped by 4 bases and J by 4 bases; unmatched bases: 9. The CDR3 has 16 amino acids. Per the germline V gene, CDR1 is SGHKS and CDR2 is YYEKEE (reference sequence). The CDR3 loop is CASSMTGGVRADTQYF. The CDR3 DNA follows: TGTGCCAGCAGCATGACAGGGGGCGTTAGGGCAGATACGCAGTATTTT.

The chain is built from TRBV7-2 and TRBJ2-5; D possibly corresponds to TRBD1 (6 bases). The CDR3 is made up of 16 amino acids. The germline gives CDR1 SGHTA, CDR2 FQGNSA. Trimming stripped 3 bases from V and 2 bases from J, with 16 bases between. The CDR3 DNA is TGTGCCAGCAGCTTCCAAACCCAGGGGTCACAAGAGACCCAGTACTTC. This translates into CASSFQTQGSQETQYF.

The V call is TRBV7-2, the J call TRBJ2-1; TRBD2 matches 11 bases. Trimming took 5 bases from V and 7 from J; bases not matched to a gene: 16. CDR1 and CDR2 (germline): SGHTA, FQGNSA. The CDR3 covers 18 residues. The CDR3 sequence is CASSATDRASGRINEQFF. CDR3 sequence (DNA): TGTGCCAGCAGCGCGACCGATCGGGCTAGCGGGAGGATAAATGAGCAGTTCTTC.

The chain joins TRBV28 to TRBJ2-6; D is ambiguous. V lost 7 bases and J 1 base, leaving 8 bases between the germline ends. CDR1 is MDHEN and CDR2 is SYDVKM in the germline V gene. CDR3 length equals 14 residues. In DNA, the CDR3 is TGTGCCAGCAAAAGCCTTTCTGGGGCCAACGTCCTGACTTTC. Translated: CASKSLSGANVLTF.

This clone occurred once. The chain is built from TRBV5-1 and TRBJ1-4, with 8 bases identical to TRBD1. Trimming took 1 base from V and 4 from J; bases not matched to a gene: 6. The CDR3 totals 16 residues. CDR1 SGHRS and CDR2 YFSETQ come from the germline V gene. The CDR3 protein is CASSLYRTGLNEKLFF. The CDR3 coding sequence is TGCGCCAGCAGCTTGTACAGGACAGGGCTTAATGAAAAACTGTTTTTT.